This T cell receptor (beta chain) was sequenced during a study of breast tumors, draining lymph nodes, adjacent tissues. V lost 2 bases, J lost 4 bases, and 10 bases lay in between. Germline V lookup: CDR1 LNHDA, CDR2 SQIVND (reference sequence). The CDR3 sequence is 14 residues long. Breast cancer patients provided tissue from their axillary draining lymph nodes. General study findings and limits: Findings are consistent with lymph node origin and intratumoral expansion of most tumor T cells. Tumor repertoires ranked between lymph nodes and nontumor tissue in diversity, with V and J gene preferences. The lymph node origin of tumor T cells was framed as consistent with a hypothesis, not demonstrated. Luminal-like breast cancer showed significantly higher tumor–nontumor repertoire similarity than basal-like.

TCRdb reprocessed the multiplex PCR reads via MiXCR and lists one record per CDR3 protein. The table shows some 100,000 distinct CDR3 sequences, with less than 25% occurring only once. A note on this clonotype: Its target is unknown.

The J gene is TRBJ2-3, the V gene TRBV19; the D gene is possibly TRBD2 (5 bases). The sample taken for sequencing was axillary lymph node tissue. This TCR was sampled from a female donor with breast cancer. Some clones in this sample may be carry-over from other donors' samples. This chain's CDR3 is CASSILLGADTQYF. CDR3 in DNA: TGTGCCAGTAGTATATTACTAGGTGCAGATACGCAGTATTTT.